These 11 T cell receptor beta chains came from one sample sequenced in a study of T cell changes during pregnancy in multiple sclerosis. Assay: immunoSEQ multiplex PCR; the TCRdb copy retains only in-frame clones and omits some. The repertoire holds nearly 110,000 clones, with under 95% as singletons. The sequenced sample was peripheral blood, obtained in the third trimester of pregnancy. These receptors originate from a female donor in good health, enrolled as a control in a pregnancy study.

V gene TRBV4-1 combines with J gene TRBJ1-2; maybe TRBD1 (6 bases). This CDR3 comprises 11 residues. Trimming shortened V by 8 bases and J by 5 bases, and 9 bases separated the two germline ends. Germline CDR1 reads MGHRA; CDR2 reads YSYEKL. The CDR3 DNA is TGCGCCAGCGCAGGGGCGTATGGCTACACCTTC. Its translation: CASAGAYGYTF.

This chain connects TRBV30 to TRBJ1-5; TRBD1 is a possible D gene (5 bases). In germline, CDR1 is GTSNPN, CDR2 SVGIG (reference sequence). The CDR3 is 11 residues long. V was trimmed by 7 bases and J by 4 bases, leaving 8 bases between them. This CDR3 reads CALQGNQPQHF. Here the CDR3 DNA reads TGTGCCTTGCAGGGTAATCAGCCCCAGCATTTT.

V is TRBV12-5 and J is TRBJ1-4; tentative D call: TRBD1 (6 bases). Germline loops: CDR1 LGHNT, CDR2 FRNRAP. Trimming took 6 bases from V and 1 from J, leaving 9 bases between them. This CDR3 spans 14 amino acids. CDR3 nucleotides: TGTGCTAGTGGCCCGGACAGAACTAATGAAAAACTGTTTTTT. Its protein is CASGPDRTNEKLFF. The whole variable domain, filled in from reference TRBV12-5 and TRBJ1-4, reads DARVTQTPRHKVTEMGQEVTMRCQPILGHNTVFWYRQTMMQGLELLAYFRNRAPLDDSGMPKDRFSAEMPDATLATLKIQPSEPRDSAVYFCASGPDRTNEKLFFGSGTQLSVL.

The CDR3: CASSPQGVGSNQPQHF. The CDR3 DNA is TGCGCCAGCAGTCCACAGGGGGTAGGGAGCAATCAGCCCCAGCATTTT. The chain employs TRBV10-2 and TRBJ1-5; 8 nucleotides line up with TRBD1. This CDR3 is 16 amino acids long. Germline V gives CDR1 WSHSY, CDR2 SAAADI. The ends lost 5 bases at V and 1 base at J; junction bases unmatched: 7.

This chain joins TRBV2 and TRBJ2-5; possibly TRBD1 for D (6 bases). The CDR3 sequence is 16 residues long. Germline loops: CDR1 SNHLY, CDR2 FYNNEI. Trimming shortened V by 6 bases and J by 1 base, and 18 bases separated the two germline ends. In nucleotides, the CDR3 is TGTGCCAGCAGCGTTGGGGGCACTCGAACCCAAGAGACCCAGTACTTC. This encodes CASSVGGTRTQETQYF.

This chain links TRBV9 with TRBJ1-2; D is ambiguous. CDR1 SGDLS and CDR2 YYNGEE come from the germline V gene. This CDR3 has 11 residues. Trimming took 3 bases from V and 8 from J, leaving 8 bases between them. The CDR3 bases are TGTGCCAGCAGCGCGACGGGGGGCTACACCTTC. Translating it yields CASSATGGYTF. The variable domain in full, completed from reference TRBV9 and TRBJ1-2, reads DSGVTQTPKHLITATGQRVTLRCSPRSGDLSVYWYQQSLDQGLQFLIQYYNGEERAKGNILERFSAQQFPDLHSELNLSSLELGDSALYFCASSATGGYTFGSGTRLTVV.

The CDR3 here is CASSKALQGRCYEQYF. DNA of the CDR3: TGTGCCAGCAGCAAAGCGCTACAGGGAAGGTGTTACGAGCAGTACTTC. The chain recombines TRBV21-1 with TRBJ2-7; the table gives TRBD1 as D, unverified against the DNA. TRBV21-1 is described as a pseudogene. The CDR3 extends over 16 amino acids.

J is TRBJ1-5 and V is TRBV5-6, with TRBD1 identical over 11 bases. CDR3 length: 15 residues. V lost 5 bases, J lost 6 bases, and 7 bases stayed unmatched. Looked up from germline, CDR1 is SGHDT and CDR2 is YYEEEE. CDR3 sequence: CASSPDRGHGQPQHF. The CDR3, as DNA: TGTGCCAGCAGTCCGGACAGGGGGCACGGTCAGCCCCAGCATTTT. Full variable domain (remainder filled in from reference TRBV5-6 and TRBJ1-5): DAGVTQSPTHLIKTRGQQVTLRCSPKSGHDTVSWYQQALGQGPQFIFQYYEEEERQRGNFPDRFSGHQFPNYSSELNVNALLLGDSALYLCASSPDRGHGQPQHFGDGTRLSIL.

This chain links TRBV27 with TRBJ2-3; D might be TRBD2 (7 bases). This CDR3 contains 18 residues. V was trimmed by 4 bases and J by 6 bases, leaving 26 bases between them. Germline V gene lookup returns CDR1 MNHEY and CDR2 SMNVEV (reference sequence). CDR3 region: CASSWGLIGGQGSDTQYF. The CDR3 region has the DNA TGTGCCAGCAGTTGGGGCCTGATCGGGGGGCAAGGGAGCGATACGCAGTATTTT.

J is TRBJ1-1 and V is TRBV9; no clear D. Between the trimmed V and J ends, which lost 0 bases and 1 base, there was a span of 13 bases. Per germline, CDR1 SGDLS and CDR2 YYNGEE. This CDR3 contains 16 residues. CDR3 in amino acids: CASSVGAPSGNTEAFF. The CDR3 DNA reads TGTGCCAGCAGCGTAGGAGCCCCCAGCGGGAACACTGAAGCTTTCTTT.

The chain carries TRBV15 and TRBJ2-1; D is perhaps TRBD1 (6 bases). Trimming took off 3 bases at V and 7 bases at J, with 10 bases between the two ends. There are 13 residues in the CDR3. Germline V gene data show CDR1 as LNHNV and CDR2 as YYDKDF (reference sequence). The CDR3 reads CATSSLQGNEQFF. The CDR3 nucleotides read TGTGCCACCAGCAGTCTTCAGGGGAATGAGCAGTTCTTC.